The 6 T cell receptor beta chains below were found in one sample sequenced in a study of lymphopenia after photon versus proton radiotherapy. Clones were sequenced by immunoSEQ multiplex PCR, and TCRdb holds only the in-frame ones, with some missing. The table lists 15,000 or so clones, around 83% of them singletons. This sample comprised peripheral blood, obtained from a patient treated with proton-based radiotherapy. All receptors derive from a man in his sixties or seventies with pancreatic cancer.

The CDR3 DNA sequence: TGCAGCGTCAAAGCCGGGACAGGGCCCGAGGTCGCTTTCTTT. As protein: CSVKAGTGPEVAFF. The V gene is TRBV29-1, the J gene TRBJ1-1, with 9 nucleotides matching TRBD1. The CDR3 has 14 residues. From germline, CDR1 is SQVTM and CDR2 ANQGSEA. Losses at the gene ends were 6 bases for V and 11 bases for J; bases not matched to a gene: 16. Full variable domain (remainder filled in from reference TRBV29-1 and TRBJ1-1): SAVISQKPSRDICQRGTSLTIQCQVDSQVTMMFWYRQQPGQSLTLIATANQGSEATYESGFVIDKFPISRPNLTFSTLTVSNMSPEDSSIYLCSVKAGTGPEVAFFGQGTRLTVV.

This clone was recorded once. The CDR3 loop is CASSLRTASYEQYF. In nucleotides, the CDR3 is TGTGCCAGCAGCTTACGGACGGCTTCCTACGAGCAGTACTTC. The rearrangement joins TRBV11-2 to TRBJ2-7; D remains ambiguous. Germline CDR1 SGHAT, CDR2 FQNNGV. The CDR3 covers 14 residues. V dropped 2 bases and J dropped 1 base, with 9 bases sitting between them.

This sequence joins TRBV25-1 and TRBJ2-1; 7 nucleotides agree with TRBD1. The germline CDR1 and CDR2 sequences are MGHDK and SYGVNS. CDR3 length: 13 amino acids. The V gene end was trimmed by 3 bases and the J gene end by 10 bases; junction bases not matched to a gene: 6. The CDR3 loop reads CASSDLDRDEQFF. In DNA, the CDR3 is TGTGCCAGCAGTGACCTTGACAGGGACGAGCAGTTCTTC. The whole variable domain, remainder taken from reference TRBV25-1 and TRBJ2-1, is EADIYQTPRYLVIGTGKKITLECSQTMGHDKMYWYQQDPGMELHLIHYSYGVNSTEKGDLSSESTVSRIRTEHFPLTLESARPSHTSQYLCASSDLDRDEQFFGPGTRLTVL.

The V and J genes are TRBV5-6 and TRBJ2-3, with D maybe TRBD2 (5 bases). There are 15 residues in the CDR3. Germline CDR1 is SGHDT and CDR2 is YYEEEE. V was pared by 0 bases and J by 2 bases, with 10 bases between. CDR3 bases: TGTGCCAGCAGCTTGGTGGCCGACTACACAGATACGCAGTATTTT. Translating gives CASSLVADYTDTQYF.

This clone was seen only once. This CDR3 reads CASSLQGGSTDTQYF. The CDR3 nucleotides read TGCGCCAGCAGCTTGCAGGGGGGTAGCACAGATACGCAGTATTTT. The chain combines TRBV5-1 with TRBJ2-3, with D possibly matching TRBD1 (7 bases). Between the trimmed V and J ends, which lost 1 base and 0 bases, there was a span of 9 bases. The CDR3 contains 15 residues. The germline CDR1 and CDR2 sequences are SGHRS and YFSETQ.

This clone appeared a few times. This chain joins TRBV5-1 and TRBJ1-2; 11 bases align to TRBD1. CDR1 and CDR2 from the germline V gene are SGHRS and YFSETQ. Losses at the gene ends were 0 bases for V and 4 bases for J; bases not matched to a gene: 5. The CDR3 runs to 16 residues. This CDR3 is CASSLAGQGAIYGYTF. CDR3 bases: TGCGCCAGCAGCTTGGCCGGACAGGGGGCTATCTATGGCTACACCTTC.